The subject of this entry is one T cell receptor beta chain. This record comes from a study of blood T cell repertoires in COVID-19. Assay used: immunoSEQ multiplex PCR; TCRdb lists only in-frame clones, some missing. The sample carries fewer than 400,000 clones, almost 90% recorded once. The CDR3 spans 15 residues. V lost 4 bases to trimming and J lost 0 bases, with 10 bases between them. The germline V gene has CDR1 LGHDT and CDR2 YNNKEL (reference sequence). The receptor's source is a woman aged 25 to 39 with COVID-19, enrolled during active disease. The sample comprised peripheral blood. V and J are TRBV3-1 (or the pseudogene TRBV3-2) and TRBJ2-1; the D gene is possibly TRBD2 (6 bases). The DNA of the CDR3 is TGTGCCAGCAGCCGCCGGGAGAGCTCCTACAATGAGCAGTTCTTC. Residues: CASSRRESSYNEQFF.